This T cell receptor (beta chain) stems from a study of T cell responses to AZD1222 COVID-19 vaccine. Study results and limitations: At baseline, just 6 or 7 AZD1222 recipients tested seropositive.

TCRdb's table, derived via immunoSEQ multiplex PCR, lists solely in-frame clones and lacks some. The sample lists roughly 200,000 clones; roughly 94% were seen once. Trimming removed 3 bases from V and 5 bases from J, with 8 bases in between. The CDR3 length is 12 residues. From germline, CDR1 is SGDLS and CDR2 YYNGEE. On this clone: Antigen unknown.

This TCR was sampled from an adult who received the MenACWY meningococcal vaccine as a control. The source was peripheral blood, collected 28 days after the second dose of the MenACWY control vaccine. This chain connects TRBV9 to TRBJ1-2; D is uncertain. The CDR3 protein is CASSGGIYGYTF. In DNA, the CDR3 is TGTGCCAGCAGCGGTGGGATTTATGGCTACACCTTC.